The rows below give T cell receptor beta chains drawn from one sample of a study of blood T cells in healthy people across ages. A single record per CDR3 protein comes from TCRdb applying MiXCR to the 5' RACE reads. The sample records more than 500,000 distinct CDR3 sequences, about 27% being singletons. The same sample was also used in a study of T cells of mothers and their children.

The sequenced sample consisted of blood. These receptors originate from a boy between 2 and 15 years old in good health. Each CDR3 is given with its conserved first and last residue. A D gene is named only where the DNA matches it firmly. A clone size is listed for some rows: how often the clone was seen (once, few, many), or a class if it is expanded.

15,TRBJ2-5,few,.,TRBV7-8,TGTGCCAGCAGCTTAGGGTGGGCCGCACAAGAGACCCAGTACTTC,CASSLGWAAQETQYF
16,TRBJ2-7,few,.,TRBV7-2,TGTGCCAGCAGCTTACTGGCAGGGACCCTCTCCTACGAGCAGTACTTC,CASSLLAGTLSYEQYF
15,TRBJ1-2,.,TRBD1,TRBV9,TGTGCCAGCAGCCCGCTCGGATCAGGGGGTTATGGCTACACCTTC,CASSPLGSGGYGYTF
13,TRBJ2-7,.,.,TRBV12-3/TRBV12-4,TGTGCCAGCAGTTTGACGCGCAGGTTGGAGCAGTACTTC,CASSLTRRLEQYF
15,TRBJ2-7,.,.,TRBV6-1,TGTGCCAGCAGTGAAGGTATGGGGCAATCCTACGAGCAGTACTTC,CASSEGMGQSYEQYF
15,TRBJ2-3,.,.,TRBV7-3,TGTGCCAGCAGCTTTAGTTGGGGGAGCACAGATACGCAGTATTTT,CASSFSWGSTDTQYF
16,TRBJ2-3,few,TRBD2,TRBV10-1,TGCGCCAGCAGTGACAAGGCGGGAGGAGTACAAGATACGCAGTATTTT,CASSDKAGGVQDTQYF
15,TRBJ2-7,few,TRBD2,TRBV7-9,TGTGCCAGCAGCAAGGAGGCGGGAGAAGCCTACGAGCAGTACTTC,CASSKEAGEAYEQYF
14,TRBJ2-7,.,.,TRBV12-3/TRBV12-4,TGTGCCAGCAGTCGAGAACCTAAAACCTACGAGCAGTACTTC,CASSREPKTYEQYF
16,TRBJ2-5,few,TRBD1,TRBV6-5,TGTGCCAGCAGTAACGGTCGGCAGGGGGCCTGGGAGACCCAGTACTTC,CASSNGRQGAWETQYF
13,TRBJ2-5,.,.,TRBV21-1,TGTGCCAGCAGCCGGGGGGCCTGGGAGACCCAGTACTTC,CASSRGAWETQYF
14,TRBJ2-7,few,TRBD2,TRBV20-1,TGCAGTGCTGATTCGGGGACTAGCGGCTACGAGCAGTACTTC,CSADSGTSGYEQYF
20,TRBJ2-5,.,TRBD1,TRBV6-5,TGTGCCAGCAGTTACACAAGGACAGGGGGCACGATCGGATGGGAAGAGACCCAGTACTTC,CASSYTRTGGTIGWEETQYF
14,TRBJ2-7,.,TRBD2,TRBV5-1,TGCGCCAGCAGAGGACTAGCTGAGGGCTACGAGCAGTACTTC,CASRGLAEGYEQYF
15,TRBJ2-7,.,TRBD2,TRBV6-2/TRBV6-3,TGTGCCAGCAGGACTAGCGGGAGTTTCTTAAACGAGCAGTACTTC,CASRTSGSFLNEQYF
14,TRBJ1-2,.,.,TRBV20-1,TGCAGCTCCTCTTGGGTGAAAGCTAACTATGGCTACACCTTC,CSSSWVKANYGYTF
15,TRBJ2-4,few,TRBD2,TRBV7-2,TGTGCCAGCGGCTTAGAACTAGCGGGTAGAAACATTCAGTACTTC,CASGLELAGRNIQYF
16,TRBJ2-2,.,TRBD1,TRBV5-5,TGTGCCAGCAGCTTGAGTCGACAGGGGAACACCGGGGAGCTGTTTTTT,CASSLSRQGNTGELFF
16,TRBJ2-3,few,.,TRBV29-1,TGCAGCGGAGGCGGTGGCGGTGGGACCCCGACGGATACGCAGTATTTT,CSGGGGGGTPTDTQYF
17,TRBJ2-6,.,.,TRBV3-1,TGTGCCAGCAGCCAAGATTACGACAGCTCTGGGGCCAACGTCCTGACTTTC,CASSQDYDSSGANVLTF
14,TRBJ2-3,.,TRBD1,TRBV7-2,TGTGCCAGCAGCTTAGGGACAGGGGGGGATACGCAGTATTTT,CASSLGTGGDTQYF
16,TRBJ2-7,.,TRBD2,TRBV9,TGTGCCAGCAGCGAAGGCCTAGCGGGCCCCTCCTACGAGCAGTACTTC,CASSEGLAGPSYEQYF
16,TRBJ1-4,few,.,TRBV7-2,TGTGCCAGCAGCTTAGCTCGACAGAGCCTTTATGAAAAACTGTTTTTT,CASSLARQSLYEKLFF
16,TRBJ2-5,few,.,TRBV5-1,TGCGCCAGCAGCTTAGGGGGGTTCGAGTACCAAGAGACCCAGTACTTC,CASSLGGFEYQETQYF
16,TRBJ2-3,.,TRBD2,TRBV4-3,TGCGCCAGCAGCCAAGGGACTAGCGGGAGGGTAGATACGCAGTATTTT,CASSQGTSGRVDTQYF
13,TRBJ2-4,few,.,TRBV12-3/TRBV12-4,TGTGCCAGCAGTTTTGGTCCAGCCAACATTCAGTACTTC,CASSFGPANIQYF
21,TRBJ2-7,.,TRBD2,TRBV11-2,TGTGCCAGCAGCTTCTCAAGCAGGACTAGCGGGGTTTCGGTGAGGTCCTACGAGCAGTACTTC,CASSFSSRTSGVSVRSYEQYF
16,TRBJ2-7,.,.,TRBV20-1,TGCAGTGCTAGAGACGTAGGTGAGGGAGACTCCTACGAGCAGTACTTC,CSARDVGEGDSYEQYF
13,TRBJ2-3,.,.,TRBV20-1,TGCAGTGCTAGAGATCCTGAGGGTAATACGCAGTATTTT,CSARDPEGNTQYF
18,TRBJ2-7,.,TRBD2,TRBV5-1,TGCGCCAGCAGCCTTGTTGCTAGCGGGCCGAAAGCTTCCTACGAGCAGTACTTC,CASSLVASGPKASYEQYF
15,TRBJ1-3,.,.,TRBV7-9,TGTGCCAGCGGGGTCGGCAGTCTCTCTGGAAACACCATATATTTT,CASGVGSLSGNTIYF